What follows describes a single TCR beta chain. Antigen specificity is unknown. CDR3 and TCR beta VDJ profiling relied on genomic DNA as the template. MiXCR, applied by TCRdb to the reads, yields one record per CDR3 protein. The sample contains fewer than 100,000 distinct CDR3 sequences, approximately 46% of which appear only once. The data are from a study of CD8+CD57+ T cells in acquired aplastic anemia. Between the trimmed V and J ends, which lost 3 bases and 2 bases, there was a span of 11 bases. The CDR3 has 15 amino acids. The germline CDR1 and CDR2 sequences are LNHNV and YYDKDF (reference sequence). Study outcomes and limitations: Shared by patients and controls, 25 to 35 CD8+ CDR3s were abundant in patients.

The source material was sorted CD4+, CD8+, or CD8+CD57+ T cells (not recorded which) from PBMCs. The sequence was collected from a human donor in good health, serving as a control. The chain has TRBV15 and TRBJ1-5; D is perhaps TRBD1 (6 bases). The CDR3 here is CATSRTGLGNQPQHF. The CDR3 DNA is TGTGCCACCAGCAGGACAGGTTTGGGCAATCAGCCCCAGCATTTT.